The entry below gives a single T cell receptor beta chain sequence along with its context. This entry is derived from a study of CD8 T cells in Susac syndrome. Roughly 0.45 to 1 ug RNA was reverse transcribed with random hexamers. Amplification of TCR beta CDR3 across 54 Vbeta and 13 Jbeta was performed with immunoSEQ multiplex PCR. TCRdb re-called the immunoSEQ multiplex PCR reads through MiXCR, storing one row per CDR3 protein. The data show about 76,000 distinct CDR3 sequences, about 91% seen once. TCR beta from blood CD8+ and CD4+ T cells was sequenced. The TEMRA cells underwent FACS enrichment, while the CD8+ and CD4+ T cells underwent negative isolation. The length of the CDR3 is 14 residues. CDR1 LNHDA and CDR2 SQIVND come from the germline V gene (reference sequence). With V trimmed by 8 bases and J by 6 bases, 8 bases remained unmatched.

The TCR was taken from a human donor with multiple sclerosis. Sequenced sample: CD8+ T cells from PBMCs. The chain uses TRBV19 and TRBJ2-4, with TRBD1 identical over 9 bases. The CDR3 loop is CASSGTGNLNIQYF. The CDR3 bases are TGTGCCAGTTCGGGGACAGGGAACTTAAACATTCAGTACTTC.